Given below is one T cell receptor (beta chain) in context. Germline lookup yields CDR1 SGHRS and CDR2 YFSETQ. This CDR3 region has 19 residues. V shed 3 bases and J 0 bases; nucleotides not matched to a gene: 7. This sample was included in a study of T cells in Graves' hyperthyroidism and ophthalmopathy. Using RNA transcripts as the source, TCR beta CDR3 regions were amplified. When the TCR CDR3 underwent first-round RT-PCR, the HTBI primer set was used. TCRdb independently ran MiXCR on the multiplex PCR reads; one entry per CDR3 protein. The table includes hundreds of thousands of distinct CDR3 sequences, around 13% detected once.

The receptor's source is a woman aged 18-29 years with Graves' hyperthyroidism. The rearrangement joins TRBV5-1 to TRBJ2-1; 15 bases map to TRBD2. The specimen sequenced was blood. CDR3 coding DNA: TGCGCCAGCAGCTCAGTCGGACTAGCGGGAGGGCCCTCCTACAATGAGCAGTTCTTC. Translation gives CASSSVGLAGGPSYNEQFF.